Listed below are T cell receptor beta chains from one sample, sequenced in a study of naive and memory T cell subsets. MiXCR, applied by TCRdb to the UMI-ligation and nested PCR reads, yields one record per CDR3 protein. The sample yields roughly 150,000 distinct CDR3 sequences, under 25% seen once. Sequencing was carried out using naive CD4+ T cells from blood. Receptors were obtained from a human donor in good health. The conserved cysteine and the conserved F or W are not part of the CDR3 here. The D gene is left open where the match is weak.

D gene: .
V gene: TRBV28
J gene: TRBJ1-5
CDR3 protein: ASSFPGHLEHQPQH

D gene: .
V gene: TRBV5-1
J gene: TRBJ2-1
CDR3 protein: ASSNGSSSYNEQF

D gene: TRBD2
V gene: TRBV5-1
J gene: TRBJ2-1
CDR3 protein: ASSAGLAEPYNEQF

D gene: .
V gene: TRBV28
J gene: TRBJ2-7
CDR3 protein: ASSLKGWEQY

D gene: .
V gene: TRBV28
J gene: TRBJ1-1
CDR3 protein: ASSLTPRVAEAF

D gene: TRBD2
V gene: TRBV30
J gene: TRBJ2-3
CDR3 protein: AWSTLAEATDTQY

D gene: .
V gene: TRBV5-1
J gene: TRBJ2-5
CDR3 protein: ASSLVGTQEETQY

D gene: .
V gene: TRBV28
J gene: TRBJ2-7
CDR3 protein: ASLLANEQY

D gene: TRBD2
V gene: TRBV7-2
J gene: TRBJ2-1
CDR3 protein: ASSGRGGGDEQF

D gene: .
V gene: TRBV6-5
J gene: TRBJ2-3
CDR3 protein: ASSRSRDPGDTQY

D gene: TRBD2
V gene: TRBV7-9
J gene: TRBJ2-3
CDR3 protein: ARTSRTGDTQY

D gene: .
V gene: TRBV3-1
J gene: TRBJ2-5
CDR3 protein: ASSRLSGQWETQY

D gene: .
V gene: TRBV13
J gene: TRBJ2-4
CDR3 protein: ASRGRATSKNIQY